This T cell receptor beta chain was sequenced during a study of OX40 agonist ivuxolimab in advanced cancers. Points from the study as a whole: The expanded peripheral T cells' antigen specificity was not determined. Some patients who did not respond also had low normalized T-cell clonal expansion. At doses 0.1 to 3.0 mg/kg, CD4+ and CD8+ clones expanded.

About this clone: Antigen specificity is unknown.

CDR1 and CDR2 (germline): MNHEY, SVGAGI. This CDR3 has 14 residues. With 0 bases removed from V and 0 bases from J, the gap between germline ends came to 5 bases. The method was immunoSEQ multiplex PCR; TCRdb's version includes in-frame clones alone and lacks a portion of them. The sample lists tens of thousands of clones; 89% were seen once. People who had autoimmune disease history or systemic immunosuppression were excluded. The receptor comes from an adult with an advanced solid tumor such as melanoma, head and neck, liver or kidney cancer. The sequencing used CD4+ or CD8+ T cells sorted from blood, collected in a trial of the OX40 agonist ivuxolimab. The chain recombines TRBV6-5 with TRBJ1-2; D unclear. The CDR3: CASSYSAANYGYTF. In nucleotides, the CDR3 is TGTGCCAGCAGTTACTCAGCTGCTAACTATGGCTACACCTTC.